Following are 5 T cell receptor beta chains from one sample sequenced in a study of CD8 T cells in Susac syndrome. Reverse transcription of about 0.45 to 1 ug RNA was performed with random hexamers. TCRdb re-derived calls from the immunoSEQ multiplex PCR reads in MiXCR, one entry per CDR3 protein. The sample shows approximately 200,000 distinct CDR3 sequences, 90% to 95% of them seen only once. Sequenced: CD4+ T cells from PBMCs. The source of these receptors is a human donor with multiple sclerosis.

V usage is TRBV12-3 or TRBV12-4 and J usage is TRBJ2-1; no definite D call. The V end lost 0 bases, the J end lost 6 bases, and 12 bases lay between the germline ends. This CDR3 region has 15 residues. The CDR3 bases are TGTGCCAGCAGTTTAGCCCTGGCTAGTGCCAATGAGCAGTTCTTC. Its protein is CASSLALASANEQFF.

The chain couples TRBV30 to TRBJ2-1, with TRBD1 identical over 12 bases. The germline V gene has CDR1 GTSNPN and CDR2 SVGIG (reference sequence). V shed 0 bases and J 3 bases; nucleotides not matched to a gene: 9. CDR3 length: 18 residues. In DNA form, the CDR3 reads TGTGCCTGGAGTGTACTAACGGGGACAGGGGGCTACTACAATGAGCAGTTCTTC. Protein product: CAWSVLTGTGGYYNEQFF.

The gene calls are TRBV20-1 and TRBJ1-1; D is possibly TRBD1 (5 bases). Trimming took 5 bases from V and 5 from J, leaving 15 bases between them. The germline CDR1 and CDR2 sequences are DFQATT and SNEGSKA (reference sequence). This CDR3 comprises 13 residues. The CDR3 loop is CSAGRDAETEAFF. The CDR3 bases are TGCAGTGCTGGCCGGGACGCGGAAACTGAAGCTTTCTTT.

The chain uses TRBV7-9 and TRBJ2-5; D not certain. The V and J ends lost 5 bases and 4 bases respectively, with 11 bases between them. The germline CDR1 and CDR2 sequences are SEHNR and FQNEAQ (reference sequence). This CDR3 spans 13 amino acids. CDR3 in DNA: TGTGCCAGCAGCGGTACGCGGAGAGAGACCCAGTACTTC. It encodes CASSGTRRETQYF. Looking up the rest from reference TRBV7-9 and TRBJ2-5 gives the full variable domain: DTGVSQNPRHKITKRGQNVTFRCDPISEHNRLYWYRQTLGQGPEFLTYFQNEAQLEKSRLLSDRFSAERPKGSFSTLEIQRTEQGDSAMYLCASSGTRRETQYFGPGTRLLVL.

J is TRBJ1-6 and V is TRBV6-5; D is unclear. The CDR3 consists of 14 residues. The V end lost 4 bases, the J end lost 8 bases, and 12 bases lay between the germline ends. Germline lookup yields CDR1 MNHEY and CDR2 SVGAGI. CDR3 residues: CASSSRLFYSPLHF. The CDR3 coding sequence is TGTGCCAGCAGTTCGCGACTGTTTTATTCACCCCTCCACTTT.